Listed here are 3 T cell receptor beta chains from one sample, sequenced in a study of cytomegalovirus exposure and HLA in healthy donors. Use of 60 Vbeta and 13 Jbeta primers characterized the PCR. Profiled with immunoSEQ multiplex PCR; TCRdb holds only in-frame clones, not every one. The sample contains under 200,000 clones, about 64% of which appear only once. Material: PBMCs. The receptors were sampled from a man in his fifties in good health and CMV-seronegative.

The rearrangement joins TRBV7-9 to TRBJ2-7; D is perhaps TRBD2 (6 bases). Germline assignment: CDR1 SEHNR and CDR2 FQNEAQ (reference sequence). The CDR3 totals 15 residues. Trimming removed 4 bases from V and 0 bases from J, with 13 bases in between. CDR3 sequence (DNA): TGTGCCAGCAGCTGGGGGAGGTCAAGCTCCTACGAGCAGTACTTC. It translates to CASSWGRSSSYEQYF.

The genes are TRBV19 and TRBJ1-1, with TRBD1 identical over 8 bases. The germline gives CDR1 LNHDA, CDR2 SQIVND (reference sequence). The CDR3 covers 17 residues. The J segment lost 8 bases and the V segment lost 7 bases, leaving 21 bases of the junction unmatched. CDR3 sequence: CASKIMGQEYSTAEAFF. For the CDR3, the DNA is TGTGCCAGTAAAATAATGGGACAGGAGTATTCCACCGCGGAAGCTTTCTTT.

The chain carries TRBV28 and TRBJ1-4, with D possibly matching TRBD1 (6 bases). The CDR3 is 15 amino acids. Germline-derived CDR1 and CDR2 are MDHEN and SYDVKM. V shed 6 bases and J shed 5 bases, with 16 bases lying between them. The CDR3 is CASRLPGTQNEKLFF. The CDR3 nucleotides are TGTGCCAGCAGGCTACCCGGGACACAGAATGAAAAACTGTTTTTT.